This TCR beta chain was retrieved from a study of CD8+CD57+ T cells in acquired aplastic anemia. Background on the study: DNA from sorted CD4+ and CD8+ cells averaged approximately 3.5 ug.

This clonotype has ten or more counts. Antigen: not known. Study-wide findings and caveats: The CD8+ Simpson's diversity of patients and controls was not significantly different. Shared by patients and controls, nearly 30 CD8+ CDR3s were abundant in patients.

Genomic DNA, serving as template, underwent TCR beta VDJ and CDR3 profiling. TCRdb re-analysed the reads in MiXCR, keeping a single row per CDR3 protein. The table shows 300,000 or so distinct CDR3 sequences, with approximately 55% occurring only once. The sequence derives from a human donor with severe aplastic anemia or a healthy control (not recorded which). The sample comprised sorted CD4+, CD8+, or CD8+CD57+ T cells (not recorded which) from PBMCs.

DNA of the CDR3: TGTGCCAGCACCAGACGGCGCGGGGAGCGCGAGCAGTACTTC. Translating it yields CASTRRRGEREQYF. The chain recombines TRBV2 with TRBJ2-7, with D possibly matching TRBD2 (6 bases). Trimming pared 7 bases from V and 6 bases from J, leaving 19 bases between. The CDR3 is 14 amino acids. Germline assignment: CDR1 SNHLY and CDR2 FYNNEI.